One and the same sample provided the 31 T cell receptor beta chains below, sequenced in a study of CD8 T cells in ankylosing spondylitis. MiXCR, run by TCRdb on the 5' RACE reads, gives a single entry per CDR3 protein. The repertoire has about 140,000 distinct CDR3 sequences, 7.5% to 9.5% of them found once; the top ten carry about 7.1%. Sequencing was carried out using synovial fluid, either unsorted or a sorted T cell fraction (not recorded which). These receptors all come from a male donor with ankylosing spondylitis.

This clonotype was detected many times. The chain combines TRBV3-1 with TRBJ1-3; D is unclear. The CDR3 is made up of 15 amino acids. V was trimmed by 0 bases and J by 8 bases, leaving 14 bases between them. CDR1 and CDR2 (germline): LGHDT, YNNKEL (reference sequence). DNA for the CDR3: TGTGCCAGCAGCCAAGACGCAATCGGCGGGGACACCATATATTTT. Translation: CASSQDAIGGDTIYF.

The chain carries TRBV28 and TRBJ1-2, with D hard to call. CDR1 and CDR2 (germline): MDHEN, SYDVKM. V gave up 2 bases and J gave up 8 bases, with 12 bases separating them. The CDR3 extends over 13 amino acids. The CDR3 reads CASSLGGLVGYTF. CDR3 sequence (DNA): TGTGCCAGCAGTTTAGGCGGACTGGTGGGCTACACCTTC.

This clonotype is labeled as medium-sized. The V and J genes are TRBV20-1 and TRBJ1-5, with D perhaps matching TRBD1 (5 bases). V was trimmed by 0 bases and J by 6 bases, leaving 12 bases between them. CDR1 is DFQATT and CDR2 is SNEGSKA in the germline V gene (reference sequence). There are 14 residues in the CDR3. The CDR3 DNA reads TGCAGTGCTAGAGAGGGGACCTCAGGTCAGCCCCAGCATTTT. Encoded protein: CSAREGTSGQPQHF.

This clonotype was seen repeatedly, ten times or more. This chain joins TRBV10-3 and TRBJ1-2; the D gene is possibly TRBD1 (6 bases). V was shortened by 2 bases and J by 3 bases, with 13 bases between the two germline ends. Germline V lookup: CDR1 ENHRY, CDR2 SYGVKD. The CDR3 extends over 15 amino acids. In DNA form, the CDR3 reads TGTGCCATCAGTGAGGAAACAGGGAACTACTATGGCTACACCTTC. It is translated as CAISEETGNYYGYTF.

This clonotype was recorded many times. The gene calls are TRBV7-2 and TRBJ2-7, with unresolved D. CDR1 is SGHTA and CDR2 is FQGNSA in the germline V gene. Between the trimmed V and J ends, which lost 3 bases and 3 bases, there was a span of 9 bases. The CDR3 covers 13 residues. The CDR3 bases are TGTGCCAGCAGCTTGTTGGACGGCTACGAGCAGTACTTC. This sequence encodes CASSLLDGYEQYF.

The chain couples TRBV5-6 to TRBJ1-6; 7 bases are shared with TRBD1. J gave up 8 bases and V 0 bases, and 8 bases lay outside the gene matches. The germline CDR1 and CDR2 sequences are SGHDT and YYEEEE. There are 16 residues in the CDR3. This chain's CDR3 is CASSLGGRGEYSPLHF. The CDR3 nucleotides read TGTGCCAGCAGCTTGGGGGGCAGGGGGGAATATTCACCCCTCCACTTT.

This clonotype was detected a few times. The chain recombines TRBV4-3 with TRBJ2-1, with D uncertain. The V end was cut by 0 bases, the J end by 0 bases, with 12 bases between. Per germline, CDR1 LGHNA and CDR2 YSLEER. The CDR3 covers 17 residues. The CDR3 DNA sequence: TGCGCCAGCAGCCAAGATCGAACCGATGTCTCCTACAATGAGCAGTTCTTC. Encoded protein: CASSQDRTDVSYNEQFF.

This clonotype was detected ten times or more. The chain carries TRBV29-1 and TRBJ2-1, with 9 bases identical to TRBD1. The germline CDR1 and CDR2 sequences are SQVTM and ANQGSEA. Trimming cost V 6 bases and J 4 bases; bases outside gene matches: 7. CDR3 length: 14 amino acids. The CDR3 sequence: CSVFRDREYNEQFF. Written as DNA, the CDR3 is TGCAGCGTCTTCCGGGACAGGGAATACAATGAGCAGTTCTTC.

The chain employs TRBV7-2 and TRBJ2-2; 8 nucleotides line up with TRBD1. CDR1 is SGHTA and CDR2 is FQGNSA in the germline V gene. With V trimmed by 4 bases and J by 1 base, 2 bases remained unmatched. This CDR3 region has 15 residues. CDR3 protein: CASSSGQGNTGELFF. CDR3 coding DNA: TGTGCCAGCAGCTCCGGACAGGGGAACACCGGGGAGCTGTTTTTT.

This clonotype was observed many times. J is TRBJ1-1 and V is TRBV20-1, with TRBD1 as a possible D gene (5 bases). Trimming removed 4 bases at V and 4 bases at J, with 13 bases between. Germline CDR1 and CDR2: DFQATT and SNEGSKA (reference sequence). This CDR3 spans 13 amino acids. The CDR3 region is CSAIPGSGTEAFF. CDR3 DNA sequence: TGCAGTGCTATCCCAGGGTCGGGCACTGAAGCTTTCTTT.

This chain connects TRBV6-5 to TRBJ1-2, with D unclear. Trimming took off 0 bases at V and 3 bases at J, with 8 bases between the two ends. The CDR3 loop spans 14 amino acids. Looked up from germline, CDR1 is MNHEY and CDR2 is SVGAGI. CDR3 DNA sequence: TGTGCCAGCAGTTACTCTGTCGGATACTATGGCTACACCTTC. It translates to CASSYSVGYYGYTF.

This clonotype was seen a few times. The rearrangement joins TRBV30 to TRBJ2-7; unclear D gene. There are 11 residues in the CDR3. The V gene's germline CDR1 is GTSNPN and CDR2 SVGIG (reference sequence). The V and J ends lost 3 bases and 3 bases respectively, with 6 bases between them. The CDR3 protein is CAWSNRYEQYF. In DNA form, the CDR3 reads TGTGCCTGGAGCAATCGCTACGAGCAGTACTTC.

There are many counts of this clonotype. The chain carries TRBV20-1 and TRBJ1-6, with TRBD1 identical over 9 bases. The junction had 10 bases not matched to a gene; V was cut back by 3 bases and J by 10 bases. CDR3 length equals 15 residues. Germline lookup yields CDR1 DFQATT and CDR2 SNEGSKA (reference sequence). CDR3 DNA sequence: TGCAGTGCTAGTACACCGGGACAGGGACGGTCACCCCTCCACTTT. The encoded protein is CSASTPGQGRSPLHF.

The chain couples TRBV20-1 to TRBJ2-7; a possible D gene is TRBD2 (5 bases). V was pared by 1 base and J by 3 bases, with 16 bases between. This CDR3 region has 15 residues. Per the germline V gene, CDR1 is DFQATT and CDR2 is SNEGSKA (reference sequence). The CDR3 nucleotides are TGCAGTGCTAGAGTCTGGAGACTAAAAAACTACGAGCAGTACTTC. Protein: CSARVWRLKNYEQYF.

This clonotype has more than one count but fewer than ten. This chain links TRBV7-2 with TRBJ2-7; D is possibly TRBD1 or TRBD2 (5 bases each). CDR3 length equals 12 residues. Germline CDR1 reads SGHTA; CDR2 reads FQGNSA. The ends were cut back, 5 bases at V and 7 bases at J, with 12 bases in the middle. This CDR3 is CASSRGGLEQYF. CDR3 coding DNA: TGTGCCAGCAGCCGTGGGGGATTGGAGCAGTACTTC.

This clonotype has ten or more counts. The CDR3, as DNA: TGTGCCAGCAGCTTAACAGGGACGGACACTGAAGCTTTCTTT. The encoded protein is CASSLTGTDTEAFF. The rearrangement joins TRBV7-3 to TRBJ1-1; tentative D call: TRBD1 (5 bases). V was clipped by 0 bases and J by 3 bases, with 8 bases between them. CDR3 size: 14 residues. CDR1 and CDR2 from the germline V gene are SGHTA and FQGTGA.

This clonotype came up a few times. The chain recombines TRBV27 with TRBJ2-7; D unclear. Germline V gives CDR1 MNHEY, CDR2 SMNVEV (reference sequence). Trimming pared 2 bases from V and 4 bases from J, leaving 12 bases between. The CDR3 consists of 14 residues. The CDR3 spells CASSLRASAYEQYF. As DNA, the CDR3 is TGTGCCAGCAGTTTAAGAGCCTCAGCGTACGAGCAGTACTTC.

At least ten counts were recorded for this clonotype. The chain links TRBV9 to TRBJ2-5; 14 bases map to TRBD2. The CDR3 runs 17 residues. CDR1 and CDR2 (germline): SGDLS, YYNGEE. The V and J ends lost 2 bases and 5 bases, in that order; junction bases with no gene match: 8. The CDR3 reads CASSVGGTSGSEETQYF. The DNA for the CDR3 is TGTGCCAGCAGCGTCGGGGGGACTAGCGGGAGCGAGGAGACCCAGTACTTC. Complete variable domain (other parts from reference TRBV9 and TRBJ2-5): DSGVTQTPKHLITATGQRVTLRCSPRSGDLSVYWYQQSLDQGLQFLIQYYNGEERAKGNILERFSAQQFPDLHSELNLSSLELGDSALYFCASSVGGTSGSEETQYFGPGTRLLVL.

In this sample, this clonotype turned up a few times. The rearrangement uses TRBV7-2 and TRBJ2-7; no firm D call. CDR1 and CDR2 (germline): SGHTA, FQGNSA. The CDR3 runs 14 residues. Trimming left V 4 bases short and J 4 bases short, with 14 bases between. The CDR3 sequence is CASSSYTSRYEQYF. The CDR3 coding sequence is TGTGCCAGCAGCTCTTACACCAGCAGATACGAGCAGTACTTC.

This clonotype was counted only a few times. The chain has TRBV10-2 and TRBJ2-1; 9 bases align to TRBD2. J lost 6 bases, V lost 8 bases, and 11 bases had no gene match. CDR3 length: 15 amino acids. The germline V gene encodes CDR1 WSHSY and CDR2 SAAADI. CDR3 DNA: TGCGCCAGCTCGGGTAGGAGCGGGAGGCGCAATGAGCAGTTCTTC. Its protein is CASSGRSGRRNEQFF.

At least ten counts were recorded for this clonotype. The chain carries TRBV2 and TRBJ2-7; perhaps TRBD1 as D (6 bases). Germline CDR1 and CDR2: SNHLY and FYNNEI. CDR3 length equals 13 residues. Trimming stripped 7 bases from V and 10 bases from J, with 20 bases between. CDR3 coding DNA: TGTGCCAGCACACCTCCGGGATTCGGGACACAGTACTTC. It yields the protein CASTPPGFGTQYF. Based on the CDR3 plus reference TRBV2 and TRBJ2-7, the full variable domain is EPEVTQTPSHQVTQMGQEVILRCVPISNHLYFYWYRQILGQKVEFLVSFYNNEISEKSEIFDDQFSVERPDGSNFTLKIRSTKLEDSAMYFCASTPPGFGTQYFGPGTRLTVT.

In this sample, this clonotype turned up many times. This rearrangement joins TRBV10-3 to TRBJ2-2; D is unresolved. Trimming shortened V by 2 bases and J by 6 bases, and 7 bases separated the two germline ends. The germline gives CDR1 ENHRY, CDR2 SYGVKD. The CDR3 loop spans 13 amino acids. The CDR3 region has the DNA TGTGCCATCAGTGAGAATCTGGCCGGGGAGCTGTTTTTT. Protein product: CAISENLAGELFF.

This clonotype was detected many times. This chain uses TRBV5-1 with TRBJ2-7, with unresolved D. The CDR3 spans 14 residues. Trimming took off 3 bases at V and 3 bases at J, with 13 bases between the two ends. The germline gives CDR1 SGHRS, CDR2 YFSETQ. The CDR3 here is CASSSSAANYEQYF. CDR3 DNA sequence: TGCGCCAGCAGCTCTTCAGCAGCGAACTACGAGCAGTACTTC.

This clonotype was recorded only once. Just one base apart from a much larger clone, this may be a read error. The rearrangement joins TRBV28 to TRBJ1-2; 7 bases are a match to TRBD1. The CDR3 has 17 amino acids. The germline gives CDR1 MDHEN, CDR2 SYDVKM. CDR3 nucleotides: TGTGTCAGCGGCTACAGGGGAAGGGGTCAGGCGGACTATGGCTACACCTTC. Protein: CVSGYRGRGQADYGYTF.

This clonotype was counted at least ten times. The V and J genes are TRBV12-3 or TRBV12-4 and TRBJ1-5; D uncertain. V lost 3 bases and J lost 0, with 6 bases in between. The CDR3 runs 14 residues. CDR3 nucleotides: TGTGCCAGCAGTTTTCAGGTTAGCAATCAGCCCCAGCATTTT. Protein: CASSFQVSNQPQHF.

The sample holds many counts of this clonotype. V and J are TRBV20-1 and TRBJ2-3; D tentatively fits TRBD1 or TRBD2 (5 bases each). Trimming left V 6 bases short and J 4 bases short, with 17 bases between. The CDR3 runs 14 residues. Germline-derived CDR1 and CDR2 are DFQATT and SNEGSKA (reference sequence). CDR3 coding DNA: TGCAGTGCACCGCCGGTTATGGGGGCAGATACGCAGTATTTT. Amino acids: CSAPPVMGADTQYF.

The rearrangement links TRBV30 to TRBJ1-5; no clear D gene. Germline V gene lookup returns CDR1 GTSNPN and CDR2 SVGIG (reference sequence). Deletions cut 0 bases from V and 9 bases from J, with 12 bases between. The CDR3 totals 13 residues. CDR3 coding DNA: TGTGCCTGGAGTGTCGGAGGACGGCTGCCCCAGCATTTT. Protein sequence: CAWSVGGRLPQHF.

This clonotype came up many times. V is TRBV7-2 and J is TRBJ1-3; the D gene is possibly TRBD1 (5 bases). CDR1 is SGHTA, CDR2 FQGNSA, per germline. Trimming removed 1 base from V and 10 bases from J, with 8 bases in between. The CDR3 has 12 residues. CDR3 sequence (DNA): TGTGCCAGCAGCTTAGGCAGGGAAACCATATATTTT. This sequence encodes CASSLGRETIYF.

The rearrangement links TRBV30 to TRBJ1-1, with D perhaps TRBD1 (6 bases). CDR1 and CDR2 (germline): GTSNPN, SVGIG (reference sequence). The CDR3 is made up of 14 amino acids. V lost 3 bases to trimming and J lost 1 base, with 12 bases between them. CDR3 region: CAWRPGGRNTEAFF. CDR3 coding DNA: TGTGCCTGGAGGCCGGGGGGCCGGAACACTGAAGCTTTCTTT.

This clonotype was counted at least ten times. In DNA form, the CDR3 reads TGCGCCAGCAGCCAAGAGGTACCAGCGAACACCGGGGAGCTGTTTTTT. Amino acid sequence: CASSQEVPANTGELFF. The chain carries TRBV4-3 and TRBJ2-2; D is unresolved. This CDR3 region has 16 residues. In germline, CDR1 is LGHNA, CDR2 YSLEER. Trimming took off 0 bases at V and 0 bases at J, with 8 bases between the two ends.

CDR3 bases: TGTGCCAGGTGTGTGAGGACCCAGTACTTC. Protein sequence: CARCVRTQYF. This chain uses TRBV7-8 with TRBJ2-5; D gene ambiguous. The V end was cut by 9 bases, the J end by 7 bases, with 9 bases between. The CDR3 runs to 10 residues. The germline CDR1 and CDR2 sequences are SGHVS and FQNEAQ.